These 2 T cell receptor beta chains share one sample of origin, sequenced in a study of T cell responses to AZD1222 COVID-19 vaccine. Using immunoSEQ multiplex PCR, the repertoire was profiled, and TCRdb retains in-frame clones only, with some absent. Here the sample spans roughly 160,000 clones, about 91% being singletons. The starting material was peripheral blood, obtained on day 0 of AZD1222 vaccination. The receptors originated from an adult in good health.

V and J are TRBV6-5 and TRBJ1-2; perhaps TRBD1 as D (5 bases). V lost 7 bases, J lost 4 bases, and 13 bases lay in between. CDR1 and CDR2 from the germline V gene are MNHEY and SVGAGI. The CDR3 totals 13 residues. Written as DNA, the CDR3 is TGTGCCAGCATGTTGGGGCGAGCCTATGGCTACACCTTC. This encodes CASMLGRAYGYTF.

Notes on this clone: This same CDR3 is encoded by further DNA sequences in the sample. This chain links TRBV3-1 (or the pseudogene TRBV3-2) with TRBJ2-1; D remains unclear. Germline CDR1 is LGHDT and CDR2 is YNNKEL (reference sequence). The CDR3 has 12 residues. The V gene lost 2 bases and the J gene lost 7 bases, with 6 bases spanning the gap. The CDR3 reads CASSQLGNEQFF. In nucleotides, the CDR3 is TGTGCCAGCAGCCAACTGGGGAATGAGCAGTTCTTC.